A single sample is the source of the 6 T cell receptor beta chains below, sequenced in a study of blood T cell repertoires in COVID-19. Measured with immunoSEQ multiplex PCR; TCRdb has only the in-frame clones, and not every one. The sample has roughly 20,000 clones; about nine tenths are singletons. The sequenced sample consisted of peripheral blood. These receptors were taken from a human donor in a cohort sampled during active COVID-19.

CDR3 sequence (DNA): TGTGCCAGCAGCTTACTTCCGGGACAGGGGGAGGTGAACACTGAAGCTTTCTTT. Translation gives CASSLLPGQGEVNTEAFF. The chain is built from TRBV7-8 and TRBJ1-1; 11 bases are a match to TRBD1. This CDR3 is 18 amino acids long. V lost 2 bases and J lost 0; bases outside the gene matches: 8. CDR1 SGHVS and CDR2 FQNEAQ come from the germline V gene.

The V and J genes are TRBV10-1 and TRBJ2-3, with a weak D call TRBD2 (6 bases). Germline-derived CDR1 and CDR2 are WNHNN and SYGVQD (reference sequence). The CDR3 length is 15 residues. The DNA of the CDR3 is TGCTCCACATCTGTTGGCGGGACCAGCACAGATACGCAGTATTTT. Translation gives CSTSVGGTSTDTQYF.

The chain uses TRBV12-3 or TRBV12-4 and TRBJ1-4; the D gene is possibly TRBD1 (5 bases). This CDR3 is 13 amino acids long. Trimming cost V 4 bases and J 8 bases, with 11 bases left between them. CDR3 region: CASSYLGGEKLFF. The DNA for the CDR3 is TGTGCCAGCAGTTATCTGGGGGGAGAAAAACTGTTTTTT.

This clone is medium-sized (0.01 to 0.1%) in the sample. The V call is TRBV19, the J call TRBJ1-2, with 8 bases that match TRBD1. Germline V gene lookup returns CDR1 LNHDA and CDR2 SQIVND (reference sequence). Trimming took 3 bases from V and 4 from J; bases not matched to a gene: 10. The CDR3 is 16 amino acids. The CDR3 sequence: CASSMGLDRVPYGYTF. Written as DNA, the CDR3 is TGTGCCAGTAGTATGGGGCTGGACAGGGTCCCCTATGGCTACACCTTC.

The chain has TRBV2 and TRBJ2-3, with 9 bases matching TRBD2. Trimming at V came to 3 bases and at J to 5 bases, leaving 6 bases not matched to a gene. CDR3 length equals 15 residues. Germline CDR1 SNHLY, CDR2 FYNNEI. CDR3 sequence: CASSDQLAGLDTQYF. DNA for the CDR3: TGTGCCAGCAGTGATCAGCTAGCGGGGTTAGATACGCAGTATTTT. The full variable domain, rest sourced from reference TRBV2 and TRBJ2-3, is EPEVTQTPSHQVTQMGQEVILRCVPISNHLYFYWYRQILGQKVEFLVSFYNNEISEKSEIFDDQFSVERPDGSNFTLKIRSTKLEDSAMYFCASSDQLAGLDTQYFGPGTRLTVL.

The rearrangement joins TRBV5-8 to TRBJ1-1, with D unresolved. The CDR3 length is 13 residues. Germline V gene data show CDR1 as SGHTS and CDR2 as YDEGEE. Deletions cut 4 bases from V and 0 bases from J, with 7 bases between. The CDR3 spells CASSNSLNTEAFF. DNA for the CDR3: TGTGCCAGCAGCAATTCTTTGAACACTGAAGCTTTCTTT.